The clone carrying this T cell receptor (beta chain) was seen ten or more times. Its antigen is not identified. Amplified TCR beta CDR3 regions derived from RNA transcripts. HTBI primers were used for first-round RT-PCR of the TCR CDR3. TCRdb re-derived calls from the multiplex PCR reads in MiXCR, one entry per CDR3 protein. Of over 500,000 distinct CDR3 sequences detected, 35% to 50% appear once; the ten largest clones hold about 45%. The sample comes from a study of T cells in Graves' hyperthyroidism and ophthalmopathy. Study-wide findings and caveats: Ophthalmopathy was identified by the model a median around 5.9 months ahead of onset.

The CDR3 spans 12 residues. V lost 6 bases and J 9 bases, leaving 12 bases between the germline ends. Germline loops: CDR1 LNHDA, CDR2 SQIVND (reference sequence). This receptor was obtained from an adult woman with Graves' disease, either hyperthyroidism or ophthalmopathy (not recorded which). Sequencing input: peripheral blood or thyroid tissue (not recorded which). This chain uses TRBV19 with TRBJ1-3; no firm D call. In DNA, the CDR3 is TGTGCCAGTAGCCCCGTCGAGAGCACCATATATTTT. Amino acid sequence: CASSPVESTIYF.